These 8 T cell receptor beta chains came from one sample sequenced in a study of cytomegalovirus exposure and HLA in healthy donors. PCR was performed using 60 Vbeta and 13 Jbeta primers. Only in-frame clones appear in the TCRdb table, and some are missing; sequencing was by immunoSEQ multiplex PCR. The sample yields 200,000 or so clones, roughly 90% seen once. Specimen: PBMCs. The source is a girl less than two years old in good health and CMV-seronegative.

This clone came up once. The rearrangement links TRBV5-1 to TRBJ2-1; 12 nucleotides align to TRBD2. The CDR3 extends over 16 amino acids. Trimming at V came to 3 bases and at J to 4 bases, leaving 5 bases not matched to a gene. Germline V lookup: CDR1 SGHRS, CDR2 YFSETQ. CDR3: CASSSGTSGPYNEQFF. The CDR3 nucleotides are TGCGCCAGCAGCTCCGGGACTAGCGGGCCATACAATGAGCAGTTCTTC.

A few counts support this clone. V usage is TRBV10-3 and J usage is TRBJ2-1; TRBD2 matches 12 bases. Germline V gene data show CDR1 as ENHRY and CDR2 as SYGVKD. The CDR3 totals 14 residues. V shed 8 bases and J 10 bases; nucleotides not matched to a gene: 9. The CDR3 sequence is CAIGSSGRVREQFF. The CDR3 nucleotides are TGTGCCATCGGTTCTAGCGGGAGGGTCAGGGAGCAGTTCTTC.

J is TRBJ2-2 and V is TRBV4-2, with unresolved D. The ends were cut back, 4 bases at V and 2 bases at J, with 14 bases in the middle. Germline V gene sequence: CDR1 LGHNA, CDR2 YNFKEQ. The CDR3 covers 16 residues. CDR3 protein: CASSPTDLANTGELFF. Here the CDR3 DNA reads TGTGCCAGCAGCCCCACCGATCTGGCTAACACCGGGGAGCTGTTTTTT.

V is TRBV4-3 and J is TRBJ2-7; 8 bases are a match to TRBD2. Germline trimming cut 0 bases from V and 7 bases from J; bases unmatched to any gene: 14. CDR1 is LGHNA, CDR2 YSLEER, per germline. The CDR3 consists of 17 residues. The DNA of the CDR3 is TGCGCCAGCAGCCAAGATCGAGCGGGAGTTCGGATGAGAGAGCAGTACTTC. This gives the protein CASSQDRAGVRMREQYF.

The chain links TRBV5-1 to TRBJ2-2; 7 nucleotides align to TRBD1. Germline CDR1 is SGHRS and CDR2 is YFSETQ. The V and J ends lost 0 bases and 6 bases, in that order; junction bases with no gene match: 8. This CDR3 has 16 amino acids. Written as DNA, the CDR3 is TGCGCCAGCAGCTTGGAACGGGTCAGGGGGTCCGGGGAGCTGTTTTTT. Translation gives CASSLERVRGSGELFF.

The CDR3 sequence: CASSFNSDTGELFF. The CDR3 DNA is TGTGCCAGCAGCTTCAACAGTGACACCGGGGAGCTGTTTTTT. The V call is TRBV13, the J call TRBJ2-2; D gene uncertain. The CDR3 covers 14 residues. V lost 3 bases to trimming and J lost 3 bases, with 8 bases between them. Germline lookup yields CDR1 PRHDT and CDR2 FYEKMQ (reference sequence).

This clone was counted a few times. This chain links TRBV30 with TRBJ1-3; D is possibly TRBD1 (6 bases). The V gene lost 2 bases and the J gene lost 4 bases, with 12 bases spanning the gap. This CDR3 contains 14 residues. Germline V gives CDR1 GTSNPN, CDR2 SVGIG (reference sequence). This CDR3 reads CAWSSGQGGNTIYF. The CDR3 region has the DNA TGTGCCTGGAGTTCAGGGCAGGGGGGAAACACCATATATTTT. Full variable domain (remainder filled in from reference TRBV30 and TRBJ1-3): SQTIHQWPATLVQPVGSPLSLECTVEGTSNPNLYWYRQAAGRGLQLLFYSVGIGQISSEVPQNLSASRPQDRQFILSSKKLLLSDSGFYLCAWSSGQGGNTIYFGEGSWLTVV.

V and J are TRBV7-9 and TRBJ1-1; D unresolved. The germline V and J ends were trimmed by 5 bases and 4 bases, with 14 bases remaining between them. The CDR3 covers 14 residues. Germline values: CDR1 SEHNR, CDR2 FQNEAQ (reference sequence). The CDR3 DNA is TGTGCCAGCAGCCCAACAAGGAGCATCACTGAAGCTTTCTTT. This sequence encodes CASSPTRSITEAFF. The full variable domain, rest sourced from reference TRBV7-9 and TRBJ1-1, is DTGVSQNPRHKITKRGQNVTFRCDPISEHNRLYWYRQTLGQGPEFLTYFQNEAQLEKSRLLSDRFSAERPKGSFSTLEIQRTEQGDSAMYLCASSPTRSITEAFFGQGTRLTVV.